The next 18 T cell receptor beta chains were all read from a single sample in a study of CXCR3-negative and CXCR3-positive naive CD8 T cells. Notes on the study in general: When CXCR3-positive naive cells were set against CXCR3-negative naive cells, the former had more hydrophobic TRB CDR3s.

Which antigens these TCRs recognize remains unknown. TRB cDNA was prepared as libraries by UMI-labeled 5' RACE. Using the 5' RACE reads, TCRdb records one entry per CDR3 protein without DNA. This sample's table reports about 89,000 distinct CDR3 sequences. Source material: naive CXCR3+ CD8+ T cells from blood. Subset denoted: CD45RO-CCR7+CD27+CD95- naive CD8+ T cells expressing CXCR3 (TNR3+). These receptors were collected from a human donor in good health. Some clones in this sample may be carry-over from other donors' samples.

The chain carries TRBV12-3 or TRBV12-4 and TRBJ2-1; without DNA, the TCRdb call of TRBD1 cannot be checked. This CDR3 is built from 14 residues. CDR3 residues: CASGPGGAAHEQFF.

The chain carries TRBV20-1 and TRBJ1-2. Germline-derived CDR1 and CDR2 are DFQATT and SNEGSKA (reference sequence). The CDR3 extends over 12 amino acids. The CDR3 is CSARDSNYGYTF.

This chain uses TRBV28 with TRBJ1-1; TCRdb's assignment of TRBD1 cannot be checked, as there is no DNA. The germline gives CDR1 MDHEN, CDR2 SYDVKM. CDR3 length equals 14 residues. CDR3 protein: CAIFSTGENTEAFF.

The chain is built from TRBV23-1 and TRBJ2-3; TCRdb lists TRBD1, though no DNA is available to test this call. TRBV23-1 is given ORF status, its function remaining uncertain. This CDR3 contains 13 residues. Here the CDR3 reads CASSRGGTDTQYF.

The rearrangement links TRBV5-1 to TRBJ2-7; TCRdb names TRBD2, which stays unverified in the absence of DNA. CDR1 and CDR2 (germline): SGHRS, YFSETQ. The CDR3 has 15 residues. The CDR3 sequence is CASSFLPGTSYEQYF. The entire variable domain, with the rest obtained from reference TRBV5-1 and TRBJ2-7, is as follows: KAGVTQTPRYLIKTRGQQVTLSCSPISGHRSVSWYQQTPGQGLQFLFEYFSETQRNKGNFPGRFSGRQFSNSRSEMNVSTLELGDSALYLCASSFLPGTSYEQYFGPGTRLTVT.

This CDR3 reads CASSPSPGRSQETQYF. The J gene is TRBJ2-5, the V gene TRBV7-8; the TCRdb call, TRBD1, lacks DNA for checking. This CDR3 is built from 16 residues. The germline V gene has CDR1 SGHVS and CDR2 FQNEAQ.

The chain is built from TRBV14 and TRBJ2-7; without DNA, the TCRdb call of TRBD1 cannot be checked. The CDR3 has 13 residues. Germline V gene data show CDR1 as SGHDN and CDR2 as FVKESK. The CDR3 spells CASSQWNPGEQYF.

The rearrangement joins TRBV29-1 to TRBJ2-2; TCRdb's assignment of TRBD1 cannot be checked, as there is no DNA. Germline loops: CDR1 SQVTM, CDR2 ANQGSEA. This CDR3 has 15 residues. The CDR3 region is CSVEGPTGLPGELFF.

The gene calls are TRBV12-3 or TRBV12-4 and TRBJ2-3; TCRdb indicates TRBD2, and absent DNA this call remains unverified. There are 15 residues in the CDR3. The CDR3 region is CASSWASGGADTQYF.

The chain joins TRBV29-1 to TRBJ2-3; with no DNA, the TCRdb D assignment of TRBD1 cannot be verified. This CDR3 region has 12 residues. Per the germline V gene, CDR1 is SQVTM and CDR2 is ANQGSEA. CDR3 sequence: CSVEARTGTQYF.

This chain connects TRBV2 to TRBJ1-2. Germline CDR1 reads SNHLY; CDR2 reads FYNNEI. The length of the CDR3 is 13 residues. CDR3 region: CASSDTIEEGYTF.

CDR3 loop: CASEETQGVSYEQYF. This chain connects TRBV5-6 to TRBJ2-7; TCRdb reports TRBD1, a call that lacks DNA to check it against. The CDR3 runs to 15 residues. CDR1 and CDR2 from the germline V gene are SGHDT and YYEEEE.

The chain joins TRBV13 to TRBJ2-7. Germline values: CDR1 PRHDT, CDR2 FYEKMQ (reference sequence). The CDR3 has 13 amino acids. CDR3 loop: CASSSRNSEEQYF.

The rearrangement uses TRBV5-4 and TRBJ2-7; TCRdb's D call of TRBD1 is untestable without DNA. The CDR3 has 13 residues. CDR1 is SGHNT and CDR2 is YYREEE in the germline V gene (reference sequence). Here the CDR3 reads CASSPDRAYEQYF.

The V call is TRBV28, the J call TRBJ1-2; the TCRdb call, TRBD1, lacks DNA for checking. Per germline, CDR1 MDHEN and CDR2 SYDVKM. The CDR3 is 16 residues long. Here the CDR3 reads CASSSSRDRESYGYTF.

V and J are TRBV29-1 and TRBJ2-7; TCRdb calls TRBD1, which cannot be checked without DNA. Germline loops: CDR1 SQVTM, CDR2 ANQGSEA. The CDR3 has 12 amino acids. CDR3 sequence reads: CSVETGGGEQYF.

This chain links TRBV7-6 with TRBJ2-1; the D call from TCRdb, TRBD2, cannot be confirmed without DNA. The CDR3 contains 17 residues. Germline V gene sequence: CDR1 SGHVS, CDR2 FNYEAQ. CDR3 sequence reads: CASSLGPEGLVYNEQFF.

The chain is built from TRBV7-6 and TRBJ1-1; the TCRdb call, TRBD1, lacks DNA for checking. The CDR3 contains 15 residues. Looked up from germline, CDR1 is SGHVS and CDR2 is FNYEAQ. The CDR3 loop is CASSLGYREITEAFF.